The 23 T cell receptor beta chains reported below all come from one sample, sequenced in a study of cytomegalovirus exposure and HLA in healthy donors. A multiplex PCR was run with 60 Vbeta primers and 13 Jbeta primers. Measured with immunoSEQ multiplex PCR; TCRdb has only the in-frame clones, and not every one. Here the sample spans 50,000 to 65,000 clones, about three quarters being singletons. The sample comprised PBMCs. The receptor source for this set is a young man in good health and CMV-seronegative.

J is TRBJ1-5 and V is TRBV19; D gene uncertain. This CDR3 comprises 15 residues. Germline V gives CDR1 LNHDA, CDR2 SQIVND (reference sequence). The V end was cut by 1 base, the J end by 2 bases, with 9 bases between. CDR3 nucleotide sequence: TGTGCCAGTAGTATAGTTGGCGGCGGCAATCAGCCCCAGCATTTT. Protein sequence: CASSIVGGGNQPQHF.

This rearrangement joins TRBV14 to TRBJ2-5; tentatively, D is TRBD2 (5 bases). Trimming removed 1 base from V and 2 bases from J, with 11 bases in between. Germline values: CDR1 SGHDN, CDR2 FVKESK. This CDR3 is 15 amino acids long. CDR3 residues: CASSQAGVRQETQYF. Written as DNA, the CDR3 is TGTGCCAGCAGCCAAGCCGGGGTGAGGCAAGAGACCCAGTACTTC.

The chain combines TRBV4-1 with TRBJ2-3; TRBD2 agrees at 8 bases. The CDR3 runs to 16 residues. The germline V gene has CDR1 MGHRA and CDR2 YSYEKL. V shed 5 bases, J shed 0 bases, and the junction held 7 bases outside the gene matches. CDR3 DNA: TGCGCCAGCAGCGCCTATAGCGGGACTAGCACAGATACGCAGTATTTT. Its protein is CASSAYSGTSTDTQYF.

The chain is built from TRBV18 and TRBJ2-7; 10 bases align to TRBD1. V trimming: 6 bases; J trimming: 2 bases; junction bases outside the gene matches: 7. This CDR3 contains 15 residues. CDR1 is KGHSH and CDR2 is LQKENI in the germline V gene. The CDR3: CASSEGQGITYEQYF. The DNA of the CDR3 is TGTGCCAGCTCGGAGGGACAGGGGATTACCTACGAGCAGTACTTC.

The chain uses TRBV14 and TRBJ1-4; no definite D call. Germline CDR1 reads SGHDN; CDR2 reads FVKESK. V was pared by 0 bases and J by 8 bases, with 13 bases between. The CDR3 loop spans 15 amino acids. For the CDR3, the DNA is TGTGCCAGCAGCCAAGATAGGTCGGGTAACGAAAAACTGTTTTTT. Protein product: CASSQDRSGNEKLFF. The whole variable domain, remainder taken from reference TRBV14 and TRBJ1-4, is EAGVTQFPSHSVIEKGQTVTLRCDPISGHDNLYWYRRVMGKEIKFLLHFVKESKQDESGMPNNRFLAERTGGTYSTLKVQPAELEDSGVYFCASSQDRSGNEKLFFGSGTQLSVL.

The sample holds one count of this clone. This chain links TRBV4-2 with TRBJ1-5, with D possibly matching TRBD1 (6 bases). Germline CDR1 and CDR2: LGHNA and YNFKEQ. The CDR3 has 17 amino acids. V lost 0 bases and J 3 bases, leaving 15 bases between the germline ends. The chain's CDR3 is CASSQEVLGQNNQPQHF. The CDR3 region has the DNA TGTGCCAGCAGCCAAGAGGTATTAGGACAGAACAATCAGCCCCAGCATTTT.

The J gene is TRBJ1-2, the V gene TRBV6-4; no clear D. V lost 2 bases to trimming and J lost 0 bases, with 4 bases between them. CDR1 and CDR2 from the germline V gene are MRHNA and SNTAGT. The length of the CDR3 is 13 residues. The CDR3 DNA reads as TGTGCCAGCAGTGACACAACTAACTATGGCTACACCTTC. Residues: CASSDTTNYGYTF.

CDR3 sequence: CAAGLAGGGEQFF. The DNA of the CDR3 is TGTGCCGCCGGACTAGCGGGAGGGGGCGAGCAGTTCTTC. The gene calls are TRBV10-3 and TRBJ2-1, with TRBD2 matching 15 bases. The CDR3 is made up of 13 amino acids. Germline assignment: CDR1 ENHRY and CDR2 SYGVKD. Losses at the gene ends were 11 bases for V and 10 bases for J; bases not matched to a gene: 6.

This clone was counted once. The chain recombines TRBV4-3 with TRBJ2-3, with a weak D call TRBD2 (7 bases). The ends were cut back, 0 bases at V and 3 bases at J, with 16 bases in the middle. The CDR3 has 17 residues. CDR1 LGHNA and CDR2 YSLEER come from the germline V gene. CDR3 in amino acids: CASSQEGRGGWTDTQYF. DNA of the CDR3: TGCGCCAGCAGCCAAGAAGGGAGGGGGGGATGGACAGATACGCAGTATTTT.

This rearrangement joins TRBV5-1 to TRBJ1-2, with a tentative D call TRBD1 (6 bases). Trimming stripped 2 bases from V and 3 bases from J, with 11 bases between. CDR1 is SGHRS, CDR2 YFSETQ, per germline. This CDR3 region has 14 residues. CDR3 in DNA: TGCGCCAGCAGCTTACAGGGCATTGACTATGGCTACACCTTC. Protein product: CASSLQGIDYGYTF.

This chain links TRBV5-6 with TRBJ2-3, with D possibly matching TRBD1 (5 bases). CDR1 is SGHDT, CDR2 YYEEEE, per germline. V was pared by 5 bases and J by 6 bases, with 22 bases between. This CDR3 has 16 amino acids. This CDR3 is CASSRARQTQVDTQYF. The CDR3 DNA sequence: TGTGCCAGCAGTCGCGCCCGACAGACCCAAGTGGATACGCAGTATTTT.

This clone has only one observation. CDR3 loop: CASSPAGPGELFF. DNA of the CDR3: TGTGCCAGCAGCCCCGCTGGGCCCGGGGAGCTGTTTTTT. The chain carries TRBV5-4 and TRBJ2-2, with unresolved D. V was cut by 4 bases and J by 6 bases, with 10 bases left in between. CDR1 and CDR2 from the germline V gene are SGHNT and YYREEE (reference sequence). CDR3 length: 13 residues.

The chain has TRBV4-3 and TRBJ2-7, with D perhaps TRBD1 (5 bases). The germline V gene encodes CDR1 LGHNA and CDR2 YSLEER. V was pared by 0 bases and J by 0 bases, with 9 bases between. This CDR3 contains 15 residues. The CDR3 DNA reads TGCGCCAGCAGCCAAGATCTAAGGGGCTCCTACGAGCAGTACTTC. It is translated as CASSQDLRGSYEQYF.

V gene TRBV6-1 combines with J gene TRBJ2-1; D might be TRBD1 (5 bases). The germline V and J ends were trimmed by 4 bases and 7 bases, with 17 bases remaining between them. CDR3 size: 15 residues. CDR1 and CDR2 from the germline V gene are MNHNS and SASEGT. The DNA for the CDR3 is TGTGCCAGCAGTGTCCTAGAGTGGGCAGGGAATGAGCAGTTCTTC. Its translation is CASSVLEWAGNEQFF.

The CDR3 is CASSEYRNTEAFF. The CDR3 coding sequence is TGTGCCAGCAGCGAATACAGGAACACTGAAGCTTTCTTT. The chain couples TRBV6-1 to TRBJ1-1; the D is unclear. The CDR3 is 13 amino acids. Germline V gene sequence: CDR1 MNHNS, CDR2 SASEGT. V was trimmed by 6 bases and J by 1 base, leaving 9 bases between them.

The chain couples TRBV7-9 to TRBJ1-1; D is ambiguous. V was cut by 5 bases and J by 3 bases, with 16 bases left in between. In germline, CDR1 is SEHNR, CDR2 FQNEAQ (reference sequence). The CDR3 covers 15 residues. CDR3 nucleotide sequence: TGTGCCAGCAGCATGACCCGACAACCGTACACTGAAGCTTTCTTT. This translates into CASSMTRQPYTEAFF.

CDR3 nucleotide sequence: TGCAGCGTTGGCGGACTAGCGGGATTTAATAAGGACTACGAGCAGTACTTC. Residues: CSVGGLAGFNKDYEQYF. The chain combines TRBV29-1 with TRBJ2-7, with 12 bases fitting TRBD2. The CDR3 runs 17 residues. Trimming took 4 bases from V and 3 from J; bases not matched to a gene: 13. Germline V gene sequence: CDR1 SQVTM, CDR2 ANQGSEA.

This clone was observed a handful of times. J is TRBJ1-5 and V is TRBV19; no definite D call. Germline V CDR1 and CDR2: LNHDA, SQIVND (reference sequence). The V end lost 5 bases, the J end lost 3 bases, and 11 bases lay between the germline ends. This CDR3 contains 14 residues. The CDR3 protein is CASSPLGHNQPQHF. For the CDR3, the DNA is TGTGCCAGTAGTCCTTTGGGCCACAATCAGCCCCAGCATTTT.

The J gene is TRBJ2-7, the V gene TRBV2, with D unclear. The germline gives CDR1 SNHLY, CDR2 FYNNEI. The CDR3 consists of 12 residues. Trimming shortened V by 4 bases and J by 0 bases, and 4 bases separated the two germline ends. This chain's CDR3 is CASSANSYEQYF. CDR3 DNA: TGTGCCAGCAGTGCAAACTCCTACGAGCAGTACTTC.

About this clone itself: The missing conserved phenylalanine or tryptophan at the end of this CDR3 makes a read error likely. The V call is TRBV28, the J call TRBJ1-3; D remains ambiguous. Trimming took off 3 bases at V and 7 bases at J, with 7 bases between the two ends. CDR3 length: 12 residues. The germline gives CDR1 MDHEN, CDR2 SYDVKM. CDR3 amino acids: CASSFSENTIYV. DNA of the CDR3: TGTGCCAGCAGTTTTAGCGAGAACACCATATATGTT.

The gene calls are TRBV4-3 and TRBJ2-5, with TRBD2 matching over 11 bases. The germline V gene encodes CDR1 LGHNA and CDR2 YSLEER. The CDR3 is 17 residues long. The V and J ends lost 0 bases and 2 bases, in that order; junction bases with no gene match: 5. The CDR3 sequence is CASSQDGTSGLQETQYF. The DNA for the CDR3 is TGCGCCAGCAGCCAAGATGGGACTAGCGGTCTACAAGAGACCCAGTACTTC.

The rearrangement joins TRBV11-2 to TRBJ1-2, with no clear D. The CDR3 runs 13 residues. The V gene lost 1 base and the J gene lost 5 bases, with 8 bases spanning the gap. Germline CDR1 is SGHAT and CDR2 is FQNNGV. The CDR3 here is CASSLGQRYGYTF. In nucleotides, the CDR3 is TGTGCCAGCAGCTTAGGGCAGAGGTATGGCTACACCTTC.

The genes are TRBV21-1 and TRBJ1-2. TRBV21-1 is a pseudogene locus. This CDR3 contains 15 residues. CDR3 amino acids: CASSPPGGGGYGYTF. CDR3 DNA: TGTGCCAGCAGCCCCCCGGGAGGGGGCGGCTATGGCTACACCTTC.